Below are 27 T cell receptor beta chains sequenced from a single sample in a study of glioma-infiltrating T cells after dendritic cell vaccination. The table came from immunoSEQ multiplex PCR; TCRdb's copy has only in-frame clones and leaves some out. This table has around 89,000 clones, about nine tenths appearing once. Sequences were derived from blood, sampled before dendritic cell vaccination. These receptors were obtained from a human donor with glioblastoma.

The chain uses TRBV7-3 and TRBJ2-3, with D possibly TRBD2 on 6 matching bases. The CDR3 runs to 16 residues. The V end was cut by 1 base, the J end by 6 bases, with 17 bases between. Per the germline V gene, CDR1 is SGHTA and CDR2 is FQGTGA. CDR3 nucleotide sequence: TGTGCCAGCAGCTTAAGTTTTCCGGGAGTGGAGGATACGCAGTATTTT. Translation gives CASSLSFPGVEDTQYF.

This clone was observed once. The chain carries TRBV13 and TRBJ2-3; 9 positions agree with TRBD1. Germline V gene sequence: CDR1 PRHDT, CDR2 FYEKMQ (reference sequence). Unmatched junction bases numbered 6, after V lost 5 bases and J lost 3 bases. The CDR3 extends over 15 amino acids. The CDR3 DNA sequence: TGTGCCAGCAGCCCCCAGGGACAGGGAACAGATACGCAGTATTTT. It is translated as CASSPQGQGTDTQYF.

The chain combines TRBV5-1 with TRBJ1-2, with unresolved D. The CDR3 loop spans 14 amino acids. V lost 2 bases, J lost 2 bases, and 10 bases lay in between. CDR1 and CDR2 (germline): SGHRS, YFSETQ. CDR3 region: CASSLLDFNYGYTF. The CDR3 nucleotides read TGCGCCAGCAGCTTACTTGATTTCAACTATGGCTACACCTTC.

The chain uses TRBV18 and TRBJ1-1; no clear D gene. The germline CDR1 and CDR2 sequences are KGHSH and LQKENI. The V gene lost 1 base and the J gene lost 2 bases, with 8 bases spanning the gap. The CDR3 spans 14 residues. For the CDR3, the DNA is TGTGCCAGCTCACCACTACGGGGTAACACTGAAGCTTTCTTT. Encoded protein: CASSPLRGNTEAFF.

J is TRBJ2-1 and V is TRBV5-1; 7 bases are a match to TRBD2. The germline gives CDR1 SGHRS, CDR2 YFSETQ. This CDR3 is built from 16 residues. V trimming: 1 base; J trimming: 6 bases; junction bases outside the gene matches: 10. Here the CDR3 DNA reads TGCGCCAGCAGCTTGAAAAACGCGGGAGTCATCAATGAGCAGTTCTTC. This codes for CASSLKNAGVINEQFF.

This sequence joins TRBV9 and TRBJ2-5; 10 bases align to TRBD1. J was trimmed by 5 bases and V by 4 bases; bases with no gene match: 5. Germline CDR1 is SGDLS and CDR2 is YYNGEE. The CDR3 runs 14 residues. CDR3 in DNA: TGTGCCAGCAGCTGGACAGGGGGAGAGGAGACCCAGTACTTC. Its protein is CASSWTGGEETQYF.

This clone was observed once. The rearrangement joins TRBV9 to TRBJ2-7, with 10 bases aligning to TRBD2. Germline V gene sequence: CDR1 SGDLS, CDR2 YYNGEE. V was clipped by 0 bases and J by 2 bases; unmatched bases: 2. The CDR3 is made up of 15 amino acids. CDR3 nucleotides: TGTGCCAGCAGCGTAGCTAGCGGGGGTCCCTACGAGCAGTACTTC. Translated: CASSVASGGPYEQYF.

The J gene is TRBJ1-1, the V gene TRBV18; TRBD1 matches 8 bases. This CDR3 comprises 17 residues. Germline loops: CDR1 KGHSH, CDR2 LQKENI. The V gene end was trimmed by 0 bases and the J gene end by 0 bases; junction bases not matched to a gene: 6. CDR3 protein: CASSPPRTGFMNTEAFF. Written as DNA, the CDR3 is TGTGCCAGCTCACCACCCCGGACAGGGTTCATGAACACTGAAGCTTTCTTT.

The chain combines TRBV5-1 with TRBJ2-7; TRBD1 agrees at 9 bases. The CDR3 is 16 amino acids. V trimming: 4 bases; J trimming: 0 bases; junction bases outside the gene matches: 8. Germline CDR1 SGHRS, CDR2 YFSETQ. The chain's CDR3 is CASSRQGVLSSYEQYF. CDR3 in DNA: TGCGCCAGCAGCCGACAGGGGGTGTTATCCTCCTACGAGCAGTACTTC.

The chain has TRBV7-3 and TRBJ1-6, with 8 bases fitting TRBD1. CDR1 SGHTA and CDR2 FQGTGA come from the germline V gene. Trimming removed 1 base from V and 7 bases from J; junction bases left unmatched: 3. The CDR3 runs 15 residues. The CDR3 sequence is CASSLRQGANSPLHF. CDR3 DNA sequence: TGTGCCAGCAGCTTAAGGCAGGGGGCGAATTCACCCCTCCACTTT.

This clone was observed once. J is TRBJ2-5 and V is TRBV2, with TRBD2 matching 10 bases. V dropped 2 bases and J dropped 1; count of bases not matched to a gene: 7. CDR3 length equals 17 residues. Germline-derived CDR1 and CDR2 are SNHLY and FYNNEI. The CDR3 is CASSERLAGGRQETQYF. DNA for the CDR3: TGTGCCAGCAGTGAACGGTTAGCGGGGGGACGCCAAGAGACCCAGTACTTC.

The gene calls are TRBV7-2 and TRBJ1-6; 7 bases align to TRBD1. The CDR3 is made up of 18 amino acids. J lost 0 bases, V lost 5 bases, and 10 bases had no gene match. Germline V gene sequence: CDR1 SGHTA, CDR2 FQGNSA. DNA of the CDR3: TGTGCCAGCAGCGCCCCCTTCAGGGGGAGCTCCTATAATTCACCCCTCCACTTT. Translated: CASSAPFRGSSYNSPLHF.

The J gene is TRBJ1-1, the V gene TRBV29-1; D is unclear. Germline V gene lookup returns CDR1 SQVTM and CDR2 ANQGSEA. Trimming shortened V by 2 bases and J by 11 bases, and 6 bases separated the two germline ends. The CDR3 totals 9 residues. The CDR3: CSVEFGAFF. In DNA form, the CDR3 reads TGCAGCGTTGAATTCGGGGCTTTCTTT.

As concerns this clone: Germline is not matched at one junction end, which may reflect a read error. The chain links TRBV5-6 to TRBJ2-7, with 10 bases aligning to TRBD1. Germline CDR1 is SGHDT and CDR2 is YYEEEE. The CDR3 runs to 13 residues. The DNA for the CDR3 is TGTGCCACCAGCGACAGGGGGCTGGCCGAGCAGTACTTC. Its translation: CATSDRGLAEQYF.

The rearrangement links TRBV9 to TRBJ2-1; 7 nucleotides align to TRBD2. The CDR3 runs 17 residues. J was trimmed by 1 base and V by 4 bases; bases with no gene match: 11. CDR1 and CDR2 from the germline V gene are SGDLS and YYNGEE. The CDR3 is CASSLRHGGSSYNEQFF. In DNA, the CDR3 is TGTGCCAGCAGCCTGCGACACGGCGGGAGTTCCTACAATGAGCAGTTCTTC.

The chain links TRBV9 to TRBJ2-7; no clear D gene. The CDR3 has 13 amino acids. CDR1 and CDR2 (germline): SGDLS, YYNGEE. V lost 0 bases to trimming and J lost 2 bases, with 6 bases between them. This CDR3 is CASSVVPAYEQYF. CDR3 DNA sequence: TGTGCCAGCAGCGTAGTCCCAGCCTACGAGCAGTACTTC.

In regard to this clone: One end of the junction is discordant with germline, which a read error may explain. The chain is built from TRBV30 and TRBJ1-4, with D possibly matching TRBD1 (6 bases). The germline V gene encodes CDR1 GTSNPN and CDR2 SVGIG (reference sequence). The CDR3 runs to 13 residues. CDR3: CAGRGGEGEKLFF. The CDR3 DNA reads as TGTGCCGGGAGAGGGGGTGAGGGTGAAAAACTGTTTTTT.

With respect to this clone: Its ends do not fully match the called genes, so a read error is possible. The chain combines TRBV2 with TRBJ1-5, with D hard to call. Germline V CDR1 and CDR2: SNHLY, FYNNEI. The CDR3 has 15 residues. The CDR3 loop is CASSIRFASDQPQHF. CDR3 nucleotides: TGTGCCAGCAGTATAAGGTTTGCTAGCGATCAGCCCCAGCATTTT.

This chain links TRBV5-4 with TRBJ1-2; D might be TRBD1 (5 bases). V lost 4 bases and J lost 4, with 14 bases in between. CDR1 SGHNT and CDR2 YYREEE come from the germline V gene (reference sequence). CDR3 size: 14 residues. CDR3 amino acids: CASSTPGGGYGYTF. The CDR3 DNA reads TGTGCCAGCAGCACCCCCGGGGGAGGCTATGGCTACACCTTC. Full variable domain (outside the CDR3, taken from reference TRBV5-4 and TRBJ1-2): ETGVTQSPTHLIKTRGQQVTLRCSSQSGHNTVSWYQQALGQGPQFIFQYYREEENGRGNFPPRFSGLQFPNYSSELNVNALELDDSALYLCASSTPGGGYGYTFGSGTRLTVV.

In the case of this clone: Sequence at one end of the junction differs from germline and may be a read error. The chain combines TRBV11-2 with TRBJ1-1; D is uncertain. The CDR3 consists of 13 residues. Germline-derived CDR1 and CDR2 are SGHAT and FQNNGV. CDR3 amino acids: CASSLELAREAFF. The CDR3 nucleotides read TGTGCCAGCAGCCTAGAATTAGCGAGAGAAGCTTTCTTT.

CDR3 bases: TGTGCCAGCAGTTTTATAGGTAGCGGGAGAACTAAAGAGACCCAGTACTTC. It encodes CASSFIGSGRTKETQYF. The rearrangement uses TRBV28 and TRBJ2-5; 9 nucleotides agree with TRBD2. This CDR3 contains 17 residues. Trimming took 3 bases from V and 3 from J; bases not matched to a gene: 11. Germline assignment: CDR1 MDHEN and CDR2 SYDVKM. Looking up the rest from reference TRBV28 and TRBJ2-5 gives the full variable domain: DVKVTQSSRYLVKRTGEKVFLECVQDMDHENMFWYRQDPGLGLRLIYFSYDVKMKEKGDIPEGYSVSREKKERFSLILESASTNQTSMYLCASSFIGSGRTKETQYFGPGTRLLVL.

The J gene is TRBJ2-1, the V gene TRBV2, with no clear D. V was shortened by 4 bases and J by 0 bases, with 10 bases between the two germline ends. Germline CDR1 and CDR2: SNHLY and FYNNEI. The CDR3 totals 15 residues. Written as DNA, the CDR3 is TGTGCCAGCAGTGGTGACAAGAGCTCCTACAATGAGCAGTTCTTC. Amino acids: CASSGDKSSYNEQFF.

This rearrangement joins TRBV25-1 to TRBJ1-4; tentative D call: TRBD1 (5 bases). With 3 bases removed from V and 8 bases from J, the gap between germline ends came to 13 bases. Germline V gene lookup returns CDR1 MGHDK and CDR2 SYGVNS. The CDR3 is made up of 14 amino acids. The CDR3 nucleotides are TGTGCCAGCAGTGACAGCAGGGTAGGCGAAAAACTGTTTTTT. This codes for CASSDSRVGEKLFF. Complete variable domain (other parts from reference TRBV25-1 and TRBJ1-4): EADIYQTPRYLVIGTGKKITLECSQTMGHDKMYWYQQDPGMELHLIHYSYGVNSTEKGDLSSESTVSRIRTEHFPLTLESARPSHTSQYLCASSDSRVGEKLFFGSGTQLSVL.

The rearrangement uses TRBV28 and TRBJ2-7; 7 bases are a match to TRBD2. V dropped 6 bases and J dropped 2; count of bases not matched to a gene: 7. The CDR3 totals 14 residues. Germline V lookup: CDR1 MDHEN, CDR2 SYDVKM. In DNA form, the CDR3 reads TGTGCCAGCAGCGGGAGCGGGATCCCCTACGAGCAGTACTTC. Translated: CASSGSGIPYEQYF.

The gene calls are TRBV14 and TRBJ2-1, with 7 bases fitting TRBD2. The trim removed 4 bases at V and 0 bases at J, leaving 6 bases unmatched. CDR1 is SGHDN, CDR2 FVKESK, per germline. The CDR3 covers 16 residues. The CDR3 sequence is CASSLTSASSYNEQFF. The CDR3 nucleotides are TGTGCCAGCAGCCTTACTAGCGCAAGCTCCTACAATGAGCAGTTCTTC.

This rearrangement joins TRBV4-2 to TRBJ2-3; TRBD2 aligns across 9 bases. CDR3 size: 17 residues. Losses at the gene ends were 3 bases for V and 3 bases for J; bases not matched to a gene: 10. Germline lookup yields CDR1 LGHNA and CDR2 YNFKEQ. The CDR3 spells CASSHSGAGGGTDTQYF. The CDR3 nucleotides are TGTGCCAGCAGCCACTCGGGAGCGGGAGGTGGAACAGATACGCAGTATTTT.

The J gene is TRBJ2-4, the V gene TRBV6-1; the match to TRBD1 covers 7 bases. V lost 1 base to trimming and J lost 6 bases; unmatched junction nucleotides: 6. The V gene's germline CDR1 is MNHNS and CDR2 SASEGT. There are 15 residues in the CDR3. The CDR3: CASSEVGTVANIQYF. CDR3 coding DNA: TGTGCCAGCAGTGAAGTCGGGACAGTGGCAAACATTCAGTACTTC.